This T cell receptor (beta chain) was observed in a study of shared clonotypes between healthy human individuals. The length of the CDR3 is 15 residues. Germline lookup yields CDR1 SGHRS and CDR2 YFSETQ. Deletions cut 4 bases from V and 4 bases from J, with 18 bases between. Study conclusions and caveats: Shared clonotypes: 4.5% to 6% naive CD4, roughly 3.5% naive CD8, less than 2.5% memory CD4, around 0.4% memory CD8.

Repertoires were generated with immunoSEQ multiplex PCR, while TCRdb's copy carries only in-frame clones and drops some. The sample holds just over 2,000,000 clones; 85% to 95% are singletons and the top ten take approximately 0.13%. As to this clone: The antigen is unknown.

The sample consisted of naive CD4+ T cells sorted from blood. Stated subset: CD45RA+ positively selected. The TCR sequence derives from a man younger than 30 in good health. The V and J genes are TRBV5-1 and TRBJ2-7; the D is unclear. The CDR3 protein is CASSAIGQAGYEQYF. The CDR3 DNA reads as TGCGCCAGCAGCGCAATAGGGCAGGCCGGGTACGAGCAGTACTTC.